The clone carrying this TCR beta chain was seen only once. This entry comes from a study of blood T cell repertoires in COVID-19. Looking at the study overall: Donors in the United States, Italy and Spain gave samples during acute or convalescent COVID-19. Sources were T cells, B-cell-depleted T cells, or PBMCs; the material itself was cDNA or gDNA.

V was trimmed by 7 bases and J by 1 base, leaving 13 bases between them. The germline V gene has CDR1 SNHLY and CDR2 FYNNEI. This CDR3 has 14 amino acids. In the source study's methods: Amplifying reference gene primers gave estimates of nucleated cell counts. TCRdb keeps only in-frame clones here, not all; method: immunoSEQ multiplex PCR. V, J and clone size are taken as reported in that table, and D and trimming were inferred from the DNA itself. The table has fewer than 350,000 clones, 80% to 85% seen once. The sample comprised peripheral blood. The TCR originated in a woman between 55 and 75 years old with active or convalescent COVID-19. V and J are TRBV2 and TRBJ1-1; D gene ambiguous. CDR3 sequence reads: CASMRDISNTEAFF. In DNA form, the CDR3 reads TGTGCCAGCATGAGAGACATTTCGAACACTGAAGCTTTCTTT. Variable domain in full (rest from reference TRBV2 and TRBJ1-1): EPEVTQTPSHQVTQMGQEVILRCVPISNHLYFYWYRQILGQKVEFLVSFYNNEISEKSEIFDDQFSVERPDGSNFTLKIRSTKLEDSAMYFCASMRDISNTEAFFGQGTRLTVV.